This T cell receptor beta chain was obtained from a study of blood T cell repertoires in COVID-19. Original handling: Estimation of nucleated cell counts relied on the amplification of reference gene primers. Profiled with immunoSEQ multiplex PCR; TCRdb holds only in-frame clones, not every one. Clone size and the V and J calls come from that table; the DNA yielded D and trimming. The sample holds almost 400,000 clones, roughly 86% seen once. Patients at the Seattle site were enrolled during active infection and followed longitudinally. V was cut by 4 bases and J by 1 base, with 6 bases left in between. The CDR3 consists of 13 residues. From germline, CDR1 is MGHDK and CDR2 SYGVNS.

The sequence was collected from a woman aged 55-70 years with COVID-19, enrolled during active disease. Sample: peripheral blood. The chain couples TRBV25-1 to TRBJ2-3; D is possibly TRBD1 (6 bases). The CDR3 loop is CASSGQGTDTQYF. The CDR3 DNA reads TGTGCCAGCAGTGGACAGGGCACAGATACGCAGTATTTT. The whole variable domain, filled in from reference TRBV25-1 and TRBJ2-3, reads EADIYQTPRYLVIGTGKKITLECSQTMGHDKMYWYQQDPGMELHLIHYSYGVNSTEKGDLSSESTVSRIRTEHFPLTLESARPSHTSQYLCASSGQGTDTQYFGPGTRLTVL.